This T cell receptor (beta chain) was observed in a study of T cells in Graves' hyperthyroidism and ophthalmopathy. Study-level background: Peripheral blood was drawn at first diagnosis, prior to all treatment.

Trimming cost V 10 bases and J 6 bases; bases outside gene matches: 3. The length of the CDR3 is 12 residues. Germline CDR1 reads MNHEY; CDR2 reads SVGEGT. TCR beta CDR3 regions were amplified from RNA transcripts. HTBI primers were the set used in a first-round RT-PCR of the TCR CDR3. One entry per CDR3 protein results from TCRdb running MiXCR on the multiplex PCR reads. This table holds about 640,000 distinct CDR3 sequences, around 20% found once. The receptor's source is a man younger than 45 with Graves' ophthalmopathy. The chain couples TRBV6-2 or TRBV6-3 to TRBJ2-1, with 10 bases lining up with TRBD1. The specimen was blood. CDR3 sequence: CATRDRGNEQFF. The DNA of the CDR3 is TGTGCCACGCGGGACAGGGGCAATGAGCAGTTCTTC.